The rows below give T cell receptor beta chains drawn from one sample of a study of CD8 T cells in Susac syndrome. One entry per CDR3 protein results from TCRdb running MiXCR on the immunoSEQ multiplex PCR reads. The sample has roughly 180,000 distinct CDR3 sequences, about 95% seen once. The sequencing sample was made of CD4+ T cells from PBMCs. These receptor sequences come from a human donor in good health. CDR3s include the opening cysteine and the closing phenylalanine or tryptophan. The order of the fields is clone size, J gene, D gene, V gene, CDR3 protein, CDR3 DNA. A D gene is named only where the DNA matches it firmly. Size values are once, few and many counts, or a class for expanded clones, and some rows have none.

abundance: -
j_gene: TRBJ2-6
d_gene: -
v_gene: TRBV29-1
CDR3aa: CSAAGASSGANVLTF
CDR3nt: TGCAGCGCTGCGGGCGCAAGCTCTGGGGCCAACGTCCTGACTTTC

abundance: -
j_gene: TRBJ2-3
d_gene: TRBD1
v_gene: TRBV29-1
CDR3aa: CSVRSSTGTGAADTQYF
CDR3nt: TGCAGCGTTCGAAGTTCTACCGGGACAGGGGCAGCAGATACGCAGTATTTT

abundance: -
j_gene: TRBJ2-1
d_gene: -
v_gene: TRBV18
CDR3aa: CASDRGRSYNEQFF
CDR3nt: TGTGCCAGCGACCGGGGGAGGTCCTACAATGAGCAGTTCTTC

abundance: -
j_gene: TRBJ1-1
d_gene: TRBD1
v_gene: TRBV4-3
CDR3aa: CASSQGWDSSEAFF
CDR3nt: TGCGCCAGCAGCCAAGGATGGGACAGTTCTGAAGCTTTCTTT

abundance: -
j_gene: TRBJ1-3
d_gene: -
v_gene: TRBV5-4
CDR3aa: CASSLAGSSSGNTIYF
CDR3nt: TGTGCCAGCAGCTTGGCCGGCTCGAGCTCTGGAAACACCATATATTTT

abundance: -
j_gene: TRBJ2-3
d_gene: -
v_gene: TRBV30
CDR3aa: CAWSVTALEGSDTQYF
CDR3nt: TGTGCCTGGAGTGTAACTGCGCTAGAAGGATCAGATACGCAGTATTTT

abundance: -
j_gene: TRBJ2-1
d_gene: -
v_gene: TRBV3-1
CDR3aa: CASSPRGGAYNEQFF
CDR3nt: TGTGCCAGCAGCCCCCGGGGTGGCGCCTACAATGAGCAGTTCTTC

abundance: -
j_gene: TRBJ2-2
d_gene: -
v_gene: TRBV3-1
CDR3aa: CASSDRTYTGELFF
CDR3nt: TGTGCCAGCAGCGACAGGACCTACACCGGGGAGCTGTTTTTT

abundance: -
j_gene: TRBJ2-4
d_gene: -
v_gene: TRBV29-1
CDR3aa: CSVLGGDIQYF
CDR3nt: TGCAGCGTTCTCGGGGGTGACATTCAGTACTTC

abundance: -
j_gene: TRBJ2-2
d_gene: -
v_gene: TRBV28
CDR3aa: CASRHHSDRNTGELFF
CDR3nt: TGTGCCAGCAGGCACCATTCTGACAGGAACACCGGGGAGCTGTTTTTT

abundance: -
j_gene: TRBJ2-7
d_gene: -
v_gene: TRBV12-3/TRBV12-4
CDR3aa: CASSQQGQQYF
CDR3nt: TGTGCCAGCAGTCAACAAGGACAGCAGTACTTC

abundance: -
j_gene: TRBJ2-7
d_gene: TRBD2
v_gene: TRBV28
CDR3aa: CATLAGGLNEQYF
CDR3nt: TGTGCCACCTTAGCGGGAGGGCTAAACGAGCAGTACTTC

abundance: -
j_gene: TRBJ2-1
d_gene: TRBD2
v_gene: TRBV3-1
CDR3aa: CASSQVRTSNEQFF
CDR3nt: TGTGCCAGCAGCCAAGTCAGGACTAGCAATGAGCAGTTCTTC

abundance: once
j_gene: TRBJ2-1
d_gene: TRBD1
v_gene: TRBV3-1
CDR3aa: CASSQVHRQGQFF
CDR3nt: TGTGCCAGCAGCCAAGTCCACCGACAGGGCCAGTTCTTC

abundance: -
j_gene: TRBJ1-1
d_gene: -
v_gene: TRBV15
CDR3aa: CATSRVGVRAFF
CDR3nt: TGTGCCACCAGCAGAGTTGGGGTAAGAGCTTTCTTT

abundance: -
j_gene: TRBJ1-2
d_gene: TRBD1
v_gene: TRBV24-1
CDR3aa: CATSDQGQGNGYTF
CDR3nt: TGTGCCACCAGTGACCAGGGACAGGGTAATGGCTACACCTTC

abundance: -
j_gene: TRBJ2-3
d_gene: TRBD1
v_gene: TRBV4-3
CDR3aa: CASSQYGQGADTQYF
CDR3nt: TGCGCCAGCAGCCAATACGGACAGGGGGCAGATACGCAGTATTTT

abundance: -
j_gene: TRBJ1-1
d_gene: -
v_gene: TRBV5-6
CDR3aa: CASSPNGQGRTEAFF
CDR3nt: TGTGCCAGCAGCCCCAATGGACAAGGTAGAACTGAAGCTTTCTTT

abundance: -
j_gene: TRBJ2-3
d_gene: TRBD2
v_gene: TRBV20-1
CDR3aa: CSAKREGPDTQYF
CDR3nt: TGCAGTGCAAAGCGGGAGGGCCCAGATACGCAGTATTTT

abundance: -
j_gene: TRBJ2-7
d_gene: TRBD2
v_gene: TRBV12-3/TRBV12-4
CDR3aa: CASSGGLAGSPEQYF
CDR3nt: TGTGCCAGCAGTGGCGGACTAGCGGGGTCTCCCGAGCAGTACTTC

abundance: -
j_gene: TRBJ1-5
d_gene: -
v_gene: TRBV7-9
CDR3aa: CASSPGPSTSYSNQPQHF
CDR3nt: TGTGCCAGCAGCCCCGGGCCCTCAACCTCCTATAGCAATCAGCCCCAGCATTTT

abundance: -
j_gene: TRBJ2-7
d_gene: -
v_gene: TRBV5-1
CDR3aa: CASSFSFGTRAYEQYF
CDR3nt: TGCGCCAGCAGCTTCTCGTTTGGGACTCGAGCCTACGAGCAGTACTTC

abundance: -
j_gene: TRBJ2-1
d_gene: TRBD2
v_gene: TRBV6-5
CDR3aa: CASSFGTIPSSYNEQFF
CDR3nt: TGTGCCAGCAGTTTCGGGACTATCCCGAGCTCCTACAATGAGCAGTTCTTC

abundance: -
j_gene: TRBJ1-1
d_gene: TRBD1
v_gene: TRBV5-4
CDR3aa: CASSSGGRAFF
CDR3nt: TGTGCCAGCAGCTCAGGGGGAAGAGCTTTCTTT

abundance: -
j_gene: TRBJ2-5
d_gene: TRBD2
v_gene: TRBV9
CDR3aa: CASSVGAGGPGETQYF
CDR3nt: TGTGCCAGCAGCGTGGGAGCGGGAGGGCCGGGGGAGACCCAGTACTTC

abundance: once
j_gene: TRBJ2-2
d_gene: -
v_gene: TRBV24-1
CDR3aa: CATSDSPSERSGELFF
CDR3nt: TGTGCCACCAGTGATTCCCCTAGCGAGAGGTCCGGGGAGCTGTTTTTT

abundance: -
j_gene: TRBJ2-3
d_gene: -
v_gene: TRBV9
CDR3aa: CASSPVAASTDTQYF
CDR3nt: TGTGCCAGCAGCCCAGTAGCGGCCAGCACAGATACGCAGTATTTT

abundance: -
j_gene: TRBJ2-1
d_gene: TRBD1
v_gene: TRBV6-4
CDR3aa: CASSDQRTGPNEQFF
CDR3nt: TGTGCCAGCAGTGATCAGCGGACAGGGCCCAATGAGCAGTTCTTC

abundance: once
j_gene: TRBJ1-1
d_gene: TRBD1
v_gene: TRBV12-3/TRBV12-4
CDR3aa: CASSTGQYQAFF
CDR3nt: TGTGCCAGCAGTACGGGACAGTATCAAGCTTTCTTT

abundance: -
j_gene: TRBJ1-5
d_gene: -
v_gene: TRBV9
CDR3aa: CASSDTGNQPQHF
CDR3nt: TGTGCCAGCAGCGATACAGGAAATCAGCCCCAGCATTTT

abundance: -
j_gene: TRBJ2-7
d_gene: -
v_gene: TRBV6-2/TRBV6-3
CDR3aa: CASGPYEQYF
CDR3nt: TGTGCCAGCGGCCCCTACGAGCAGTACTTC

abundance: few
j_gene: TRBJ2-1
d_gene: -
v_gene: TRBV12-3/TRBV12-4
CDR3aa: CASSFRGSSYNEQFF
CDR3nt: TGTGCCAGCAGTTTTAGAGGGAGCTCCTACAATGAGCAGTTCTTC

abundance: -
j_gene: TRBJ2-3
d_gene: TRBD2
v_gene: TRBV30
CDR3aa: CAWSVGLAGDTDTQYF
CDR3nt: TGTGCCTGGAGTGTAGGCCTAGCGGGAGACACAGATACGCAGTATTTT

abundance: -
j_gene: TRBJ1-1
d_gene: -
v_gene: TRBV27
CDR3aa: CASGTGKVEAFF
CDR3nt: TGTGCCAGCGGAACCGGGAAAGTTGAAGCTTTCTTT

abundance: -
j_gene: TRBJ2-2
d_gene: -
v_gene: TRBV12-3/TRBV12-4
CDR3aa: CASSLVHTGELFF
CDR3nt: TGTGCCAGCAGTTTAGTTCACACCGGGGAGCTGTTTTTT

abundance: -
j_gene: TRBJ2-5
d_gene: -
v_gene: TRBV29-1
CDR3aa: CSVGLGANGETQYF
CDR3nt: TGCAGCGTTGGGTTGGGGGCAAATGGAGAGACCCAGTACTTC

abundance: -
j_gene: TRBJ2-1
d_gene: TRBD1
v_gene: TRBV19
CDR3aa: CASSIRSGQGFYNEQFF
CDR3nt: TGTGCCAGTAGTATAAGGTCGGGACAGGGGTTCTACAATGAGCAGTTCTTC

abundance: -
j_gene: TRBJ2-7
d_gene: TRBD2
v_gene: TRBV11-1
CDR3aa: CASSRSGLAEEQYF
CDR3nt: TGTGCCAGCAGCCGATCGGGACTAGCGGAAGAGCAGTACTTC

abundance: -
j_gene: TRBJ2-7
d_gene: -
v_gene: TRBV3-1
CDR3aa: CASSHRGSGDEQYF
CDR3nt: TGTGCCAGCAGCCATCGGGGGAGTGGCGACGAGCAGTACTTC

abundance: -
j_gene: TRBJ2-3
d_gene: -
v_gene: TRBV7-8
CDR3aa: CASSLRGHTQYF
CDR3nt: TGTGCCAGCAGTCTTAGGGGACATACGCAGTATTTT

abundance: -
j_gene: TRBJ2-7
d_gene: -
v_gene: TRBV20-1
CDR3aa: CSARGGSGRTYEQYF
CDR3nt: TGCAGTGCTAGAGGGGGAAGCGGGCGGACCTACGAGCAGTACTTC